The text below deals with one T cell receptor (beta chain). This entry comes from a study of blood T cell repertoires in COVID-19. On the study more broadly: The United States, Italy and Spain supplied acute and convalescent COVID-19 samples. Nucleic acid was either cDNA or gDNA, and it came from T cells, B-cell-depleted T cells, or PBMCs.

The V and J ends lost 1 base and 6 bases, in that order; junction bases with no gene match: 6. Germline CDR1 and CDR2: SGHTA and FQGNSA. The CDR3 has 15 residues. In the original analysis: For nucleated cells, counts were estimated from reference gene primer amplification. Sequenced by immunoSEQ multiplex PCR; TCRdb stores in-frame clones only, minus some. V and J calls plus clone size are reproduced from that table; the DNA served to infer D and trimming. The sample carries under 250,000 clones, 88% recorded once. The specimen sequenced was peripheral blood. The TCR originated in an elderly man with acute or convalescent COVID-19. The rearrangement uses TRBV7-2 and TRBJ2-5; 9 bases are shared with TRBD1. CDR3 sequence reads: CASSLEGQGWKTQYF. The DNA for the CDR3 is TGTGCCAGCAGCTTAGAGGGACAGGGATGGAAGACCCAGTACTTC.